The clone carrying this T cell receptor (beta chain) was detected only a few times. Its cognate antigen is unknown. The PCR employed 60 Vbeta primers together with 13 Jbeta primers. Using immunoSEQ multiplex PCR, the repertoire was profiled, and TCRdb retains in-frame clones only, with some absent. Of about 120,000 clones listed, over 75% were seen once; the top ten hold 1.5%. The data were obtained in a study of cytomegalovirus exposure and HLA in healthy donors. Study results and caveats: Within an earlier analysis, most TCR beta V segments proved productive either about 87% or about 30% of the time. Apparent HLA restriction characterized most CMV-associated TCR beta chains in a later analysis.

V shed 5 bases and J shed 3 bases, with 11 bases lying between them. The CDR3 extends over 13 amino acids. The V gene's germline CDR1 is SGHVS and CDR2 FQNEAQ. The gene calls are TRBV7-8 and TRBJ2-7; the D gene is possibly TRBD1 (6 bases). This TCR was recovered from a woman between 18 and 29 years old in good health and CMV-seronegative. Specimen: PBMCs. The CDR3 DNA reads TGTGCCAGCAGCCCTGGACAGAACTACGAGCAGTACTTC. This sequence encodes CASSPGQNYEQYF.